This is a list of T cell receptor beta chains from one sample in a study of beta chain features in type 1 diabetes. Profiled with immunoSEQ multiplex PCR; TCRdb holds only in-frame clones, not every one. The profile shows around 280,000 clones, about 15% of them singletons. The material sequenced was naive CD4+ T cells from blood. Receptor source: a man younger than 35 with type 1 diabetes. Both conserved end residues are part of each CDR3. The D gene is left open where the match is weak. Size is omitted from some rows. Given values are once, few, many or a class for expanded clones.

clone_size	v_call	d_call	j_call	cdr3_nt	cdr3_aa
once	TRBV28	TRBD2	TRBJ2-1	TGTGCCAGCAAACTAGCGCCGAATGAGCAGTTCTTC	CASKLAPNEQFF
NA	TRBV19	NA	TRBJ2-7	TGTGCCAGTAGTGGGGCCCGGTACGAGCAGTACTTC	CASSGARYEQYF
few	TRBV5-1	NA	TRBJ2-1	TGCGCCAGCAGCTTGTTCGGCGGCTCCGACCCTCGTGAGCAGTTCTTC	CASSLFGGSDPREQFF
NA	TRBV5-4	TRBD2	TRBJ2-1	TGTGCCAGCAGCTCCGGGACTAGCGGCGACAATGAGCAGTTCTTC	CASSSGTSGDNEQFF
few	TRBV30	NA	TRBJ1-5	TGTGCCTGGAGCACATTTAGCAATCAGCCCCAGCATTTT	CAWSTFSNQPQHF
few	TRBV5-4	NA	TRBJ1-2	TGTGCCAGCAGCCGCTCTGGACTCGGGGTGTCGTTCTATGGCTACACCTTC	CASSRSGLGVSFYGYTF
few	TRBV27	NA	TRBJ2-7	TGTGCCAGCAGTATTTACAGGGTTTCAAGGTACGAGCAGTACTTC	CASSIYRVSRYEQYF
NA	TRBV11-2	NA	TRBJ1-3	TGTGCCAGCAGCTTAGATCAGGGGAGCACCATATATTTT	CASSLDQGSTIYF
few	TRBV6-1	TRBD1	TRBJ1-1	TGTGCCAGCATGAGGGACAGGGACACTGAAGCTTTCTTT	CASMRDRDTEAFF
few	TRBV28	NA	TRBJ2-7	TGTGCCAGCAGTTTAGGGGGACAGGTCCTACGGGGGGACTTC	CASSLGGQVLRGDF
few	TRBV7-2	TRBD1	TRBJ2-3	TGTGCCAGCAGCTTAGCGAGGGGGCGCACCCCACATACGCAGTATTTT	CASSLARGRTPHTQYF
NA	TRBV11-2	NA	TRBJ2-3	TGTGCCAGCAGCTTAAAGAGGAGGGGCGCAGATACGCAGTATTTT	CASSLKRRGADTQYF
few	TRBV5-1	NA	TRBJ2-1	TGCGCCAGCAGCTTGGAGGTAGCGAGTTACAATGAGCAGTTCTTC	CASSLEVASYNEQFF
few	TRBV11-2	NA	TRBJ2-1	TGTGCCAGCAGCTTCGGGGGGGACAGGGATGAGCAGTTCTTC	CASSFGGDRDEQFF
few	TRBV29-1	NA	TRBJ2-5	TGCAGCGTTGGCCAGGACCAAGAGACCCAGTACTTC	CSVGQDQETQYF
NA	TRBV10-1	TRBD1	TRBJ2-1	TGCGCCAGCAGTGAGGGGACAGGGACCCCTAATGAGCAGTTCTTC	CASSEGTGTPNEQFF
NA	TRBV28	NA	TRBJ2-2	TGTGCCAGCGCGGACTCGAACACCGGGGAGCTGTTTTTT	CASADSNTGELFF
NA	TRBV28	NA	TRBJ1-3	TGTGCCAGCAGTTTAGCCAGCGGATCCAACACCATATATTTT	CASSLASGSNTIYF
NA	TRBV9	TRBD2	TRBJ2-3	TGTGCCAGCAGCAACCGGGGGGGCCGAGGGACAGATACGCAGTATTTT	CASSNRGGRGTDTQYF
NA	TRBV19	TRBD1	TRBJ2-4	TGTGCCAGTAGCCCGGGACAGAAAAACATTCAGTACTTC	CASSPGQKNIQYF
NA	TRBV5-4	NA	TRBJ1-4	TGTGCCAGCAGCGCGGGAGGCGGTGCTGAAAAACTGTTTTTT	CASSAGGGAEKLFF
few	TRBV30	NA	TRBJ1-2	TGTGCCTGGAGTGTCGGGAGATACAACTATGGCTACACCTTC	CAWSVGRYNYGYTF
few	TRBV6-5	NA	TRBJ1-2	TGTGCCAGCAGTTACAAGGGGAACGTGCCGAATGGCTACACCTTC	CASSYKGNVPNGYTF
few	TRBV6-6	TRBD2	TRBJ2-5	TGTGCCAGCAGTTTACTAGCGGGAGGGTGGGAGACCCAGTACTTC	CASSLLAGGWETQYF
NA	TRBV30	TRBD1	TRBJ2-2	TGTGCCTGGAGTGTACGGGACAGGGTTGAAACCGGGGAGCTGTTTTTT	CAWSVRDRVETGELFF
NA	TRBV11-2	NA	TRBJ2-1	TGTGCCAGCAGCTTAGGTCTCCTAGCGTTAGGGCAGTTCTTC	CASSLGLLALGQFF
NA	TRBV5-1	TRBD1	TRBJ2-2	TGCGCCAGCAGCTTCCGGACAGGGGGCATCACCGGGGAGCTGTTTTTT	CASSFRTGGITGELFF
NA	TRBV5-1	TRBD1	TRBJ2-1	TGCGCCAGCAGGTTTGGTCAGGGGGTTTACAATGAGCAGTTCTTC	CASRFGQGVYNEQFF
NA	TRBV5-1	NA	TRBJ2-2	TGCGCCAGCAGCTTGGGAGGGAACACCGGGGAGCTGTTTTTT	CASSLGGNTGELFF
few	TRBV30	NA	TRBJ2-3	TGTGCCTGGAGAAACGACCCTCGGGGCACAGATACGCAGTATTTT	CAWRNDPRGTDTQYF
few	TRBV28	NA	TRBJ2-6	TGTGCCAGCAGTATTGGGTTCAGGGGAAGCTCTGGGGCCAACGTCCTGACTTTC	CASSIGFRGSSGANVLTF
NA	TRBV28	TRBD2	TRBJ2-7	TGTGCCAGCAGCTTAGCGGGAGGGCCGAGTGAGCAGTACTTC	CASSLAGGPSEQYF
NA	TRBV5-1	NA	TRBJ1-1	TGCGCCAGCAGGGAACAGTTAACCGACACTGAAGCTTTCTTT	CASREQLTDTEAFF
NA	TRBV30	NA	TRBJ1-1	TGTGCCTGGAGTATACGCAGTATGAACACTGAAGCTTTCTTT	CAWSIRSMNTEAFF
few	TRBV7-2	NA	TRBJ2-5	TGTGCCAGCAGCTACGGTCCGGGAGCCCAAGAGACCCAGTACTTC	CASSYGPGAQETQYF
NA	TRBV7-2	TRBD2	TRBJ2-7	TGTGCCAGCAGCTTCCAAGCGGGACGAACCTACGAGCAGTACTTC	CASSFQAGRTYEQYF
NA	TRBV5-1	NA	TRBJ2-4	TGCGCCAGCAGCTTGACGGGACAAATAATAGCCAAAAACATTCAGTACTTC	CASSLTGQIIAKNIQYF
NA	TRBV5-4	NA	TRBJ2-2	TGTGCCAGCAGCGCGGGCCGAGGGTATGCAGGGGAGCTGTTTTTT	CASSAGRGYAGELFF
NA	TRBV7-9	TRBD1	TRBJ1-1	TGTGCCAGCAGCAGGGGGCAAGGGACTGAAGCTTTCTTT	CASSRGQGTEAFF
NA	TRBV4-3	NA	TRBJ1-1	TGCGCCAGCAGCCAAGAGGAGAGAATGAACACTGAAGCTTTCTTT	CASSQEERMNTEAFF
NA	TRBV19	TRBD2	TRBJ2-1	TGTGCCAGTAGTATCGGCGGGAGGGCCTACAATGAGCAGTTCTTC	CASSIGGRAYNEQFF